These 29 T cell receptor beta chains came from one sample sequenced in a study of tumor-infiltrating lymphocytes in oesophageal squamous cell carcinoma. TCRdb independently ran MiXCR on the PCR reads; one entry per CDR3 protein. Here the sample spans 20,000 to 25,000 distinct CDR3 sequences, more than 35% being singletons. Specimen: esophageal tumor tissue. All receptors derive from a male donor with esophageal squamous cell carcinoma.

As regards this clonotype: The conserved phenylalanine or tryptophan is not found at the CDR3 terminus, so this likely reflects a read error. The DNA is left out, because the CDR3 cannot be placed on it with certainty; the CDR3 is given as TCRdb lists it. The chain has TRBV7-2 and TRBJ2-6; the tabulated D call, TRBD1, remains unverified against the DNA. Germline values: CDR1 SGHTA, CDR2 FQGNSA. The length of the CDR3 is 19 amino acids, counting both ends. The CDR3 loop is CASRPPLTSSGANVLTFGA.

This clonotype was recorded many times. The conserved closing phenylalanine or tryptophan is absent in this CDR3, likely reflecting a read error. No DNA is shown, since the ends of the CDR3 on it are uncertain; the CDR3 is the one TCRdb lists. The chain recombines TRBV7-8 with TRBJ2-4. Germline V lookup: CDR1 SGHVS, CDR2 FQNEAQ. The length of the CDR3 is 9 amino acids, counting both ends. CDR3 in amino acids: CASSLVGLA.

This clonotype has at least ten counts. The chain employs TRBV24-1 and TRBJ1-1; D not resolved. Germline V gene data show CDR1 as KGHDR and CDR2 as SFDVKD. Trimming removed 8 bases from V and 1 base from J, with 7 bases in between. This CDR3 is built from 12 residues. The chain's CDR3 is CATTVRNTEAFF. CDR3 coding DNA: TGTGCCACCACAGTGAGGAACACTGAAGCTTTCTTT.

The V call is TRBV7-2, the J call TRBJ1-1, with D unclear. Germline loops: CDR1 SGHTA, CDR2 FQGNSA. The V end lost 4 bases, the J end lost 4 bases, and 16 bases lay between the germline ends. CDR3 length: 15 residues. As DNA, the CDR3 is TGTGCCAGCAGCTACCAGTTCCAGGCCGCCACTGAAGCTTTCTTT. This encodes CASSYQFQAATEAFF.

In this sample, this clonotype turned up a few times. One end of the junction is discordant with germline, which a read error may explain. The V call is TRBV7-6, the J call TRBJ2-1, with D perhaps given as TRBD1 or TRBD2 (5 bases each). The germline V gene has CDR1 SGHVS and CDR2 FNYEAQ. This CDR3 has 14 residues. The CDR3 loop reads CASSSHPTGTEQFF. The CDR3 nucleotides read TGTGCTAGCAGCTCCCATCCTACGGGGACTGAGCAGTTCTTC.

The chain uses TRBV7-6 and TRBJ2-1; weak D call: TRBD2 (6 bases). The DNA end is more similar to TRBJ2-5, so the J call may be wrong. The CDR3 runs 14 residues. Looked up from germline, CDR1 is SGHVS and CDR2 is FNYEAQ. Here the CDR3 DNA reads TGTGCCAGCAGCTTAGCGCCGGAGGGAGAGACCCAGTACTTC. Protein: CASSLAPEGETQYF.

V is TRBV12-3 or TRBV12-4 and J is TRBJ2-4; the D gene is possibly TRBD1 (6 bases). The better agreement between TRBJ2-7 and the DNA end casts doubt on the J call. The CDR3 sequence is 15 residues long. As DNA, the CDR3 is TGTGCCAGCAGTTTAGCGCCAGGGGAAAGTCTCGAGCAGTACTTC. Amino acid sequence: CASSLAPGESLEQYF.

In its sample, this clonotype ranks as medium-sized. V is TRBV6-1 and J is TRBJ2-5; D gene uncertain. The CDR3 sequence is 12 residues long. V was clipped by 6 bases and J by 4 bases, with 9 bases between them. The germline V gene has CDR1 MNHNS and CDR2 SASEGT. CDR3 nucleotides: TGTGCCAGCAGCCCCCCCGGAGAGACCCAGTACTTC. It specifies CASSPPGETQYF.

This clonotype is medium-sized in the sample. The chain recombines TRBV7-2 with TRBJ2-1; D unclear. The V end was cut by 5 bases, the J end by 6 bases, with 29 bases between. Germline V lookup: CDR1 SGHTA, CDR2 FQGNSA. This CDR3 has 19 residues. The CDR3: CASSTQSPWEQRPFNEQFF. The CDR3 DNA is TGTGCCAGCAGCACGCAATCACCGTGGGAACAACGACCCTTCAATGAGCAGTTCTTC.

This chain uses TRBV11-2 with TRBJ2-7; D might be TRBD2 (5 bases). CDR3 size: 13 residues. Germline assignment: CDR1 SGHAT and CDR2 FQNNGV. V was trimmed by 3 bases and J by 6 bases, leaving 12 bases between them. CDR3 DNA: TGTGCCAGCAGCTTGATGGTCGCGGGCGAGCAGTACTTC. Encoded protein: CASSLMVAGEQYF.

This clonotype was seen at least ten times. V is TRBV19 and J is TRBJ2-1; 9 nucleotides line up with TRBD2. The CDR3 runs 15 residues. J was trimmed by 5 bases and V by 6 bases; bases with no gene match: 8. The germline V gene has CDR1 LNHDA and CDR2 SQIVND (reference sequence). DNA for the CDR3: TGTGCCAGTAGGGGACTAGCTAAGGTCAACAATGAGCAGTTCTTC. Its protein product is CASRGLAKVNNEQFF.

This clonotype has a count of ten or more. The chain recombines TRBV7-2 with TRBJ2-7; no clear D. Germline loops: CDR1 SGHTA, CDR2 FQGNSA. The V end was cut by 5 bases, the J end by 4 bases, with 6 bases between. The CDR3 consists of 11 residues. The CDR3 reads CASSLTYEQYF. The CDR3 nucleotides read TGTGCCAGCAGCCTCACATACGAGCAGTACTTC.

This clonotype was detected many times. V is TRBV7-8 and J is TRBJ2-7; D may be TRBD2 (7 bases). The CDR3 has 15 amino acids. Trimming stripped 5 bases from V and 2 bases from J, with 16 bases between. Germline values: CDR1 SGHVS, CDR2 FQNEAQ. CDR3 nucleotide sequence: TGTGCCAGCAGCGCGCGCGGGGGCGGAACCTACGAGCAGTACTTC. This encodes CASSARGGGTYEQYF.

This clonotype was observed at least ten times. The chain joins TRBV9 to TRBJ2-5, with D unresolved. Germline lookup yields CDR1 SGDLS and CDR2 YYNGEE. V was pared by 0 bases and J by 3 bases, with 9 bases between. CDR3 length: 14 residues. CDR3 sequence reads: CASSVETDEETQYF. The CDR3 nucleotides are TGTGCCAGCAGCGTAGAGACTGACGAAGAGACCCAGTACTTC.

This clonotype was picked up a small number of times. The chain carries TRBV19 and TRBJ2-7; possible D gene TRBD1, 5 bases. CDR1 is LNHDA and CDR2 is SQIVND in the germline V gene (reference sequence). The V end was cut by 3 bases, the J end by 5 bases, with 8 bases between. There are 12 residues in the CDR3. CDR3 amino acids: CASSIQGHEQYF. CDR3 nucleotide sequence: TGTGCCAGTAGTATCCAGGGCCACGAGCAGTACTTC.

Concerning this clonotype itself: Possible read error: a much larger clone is one base away. The CDR3 here is CASSLMGRAETQFF. The CDR3 DNA is TGTGCCAGCAGCTTAATGGGAAGGGCTGAGACCCAGTTCTTC. The gene calls are TRBV7-2 and TRBJ2-1; no clear D. Trimming took off 2 bases at V and 13 bases at J, with 18 bases between the two ends. Germline assignment: CDR1 SGHTA and CDR2 FQGNSA. CDR3 length: 14 amino acids.

This clonotype was counted once. This clone may be a read error of a much larger clone one base away. V is TRBV4-1 and J is TRBJ2-7, with D perhaps matching TRBD2 (5 bases). V was clipped by 0 bases and J by 3 bases, with 12 bases between them. This CDR3 has 15 residues. The V gene's germline CDR1 is MGHRA and CDR2 YSYEKL. The CDR3 nucleotides read TGCGCCAGCAGCCAAGATGGGTTCGGGGACTACGAGCAGTACTTC. Protein: CASSQDGFGDYEQYF.

This chain joins TRBV11-1 and TRBJ1-5; D uncertain. The V end was cut by 3 bases, the J end by 1 base, with 4 bases between. This CDR3 spans 13 amino acids. CDR1 and CDR2 (germline): SGHAT, FQDESV (reference sequence). CDR3 coding DNA: TGTGCCAGCAGCTTGAGCAGCAATCAGCCCCAGCATTTT. Its translation: CASSLSSNQPQHF.

The chain is built from TRBV12-3 or TRBV12-4 and TRBJ1-2, with 10 bases lining up with TRBD1. The CDR3 has 15 amino acids. V dropped 3 bases and J dropped 4; count of bases not matched to a gene: 5. CDR3 residues: CASSFSTGGSYGYTF. The CDR3, as DNA: TGTGCCAGCAGTTTTTCGACAGGGGGCAGCTATGGCTACACCTTC.

This clonotype was counted ten times or more. V usage is TRBV11-1 and J usage is TRBJ2-1; D might be TRBD2 (6 bases). Per germline, CDR1 SGHAT and CDR2 FQDESV (reference sequence). The CDR3 has 12 amino acids. The V gene lost 0 bases and the J gene lost 12 bases, with 9 bases spanning the gap. The CDR3 region is CASSLARLGQFF. DNA for the CDR3: TGTGCCAGCAGCTTAGCGCGACTAGGGCAGTTCTTC.

This clonotype was seen at least ten times. The chain employs TRBV5-4 and TRBJ2-7; D is ambiguous. The CDR3 sequence is 13 residues long. Looked up from germline, CDR1 is SGHNT and CDR2 is YYREEE (reference sequence). Deletions cut 0 bases from V and 6 bases from J, with 10 bases between. The DNA for the CDR3 is TGTGCCAGCAGCTTGGGGGCAGGCGGCGAGCAGTACTTC. Translation: CASSLGAGGEQYF. Based on the CDR3 plus reference TRBV5-4 and TRBJ2-7, the full variable domain is ETGVTQSPTHLIKTRGQQVTLRCSSQSGHNTVSWYQQALGQGPQFIFQYYREEENGRGNFPPRFSGLQFPNYSSELNVNALELDDSALYLCASSLGAGGEQYFGPGTRLTVT.

There are many counts of this clonotype. CDR3 sequence (DNA): TGTGCCAGCAGCCGGGACAGAATTTCCGACGAGCAGTACTTC. It translates to CASSRDRISDEQYF. The chain uses TRBV7-2 and TRBJ2-7, with 7 bases lining up with TRBD1. V lost 5 bases to trimming and J lost 5 bases; unmatched junction nucleotides: 9. The length of the CDR3 is 14 residues. Germline CDR1 reads SGHTA; CDR2 reads FQGNSA.

Note on this clonotype: The junction differs from germline at one of its ends, possibly a read error. The CDR3 DNA sequence: TGTGCTAGCAGCCTAAGTATGGCCGATGAAAAACTGTTTTTT. Amino acid sequence: CASSLSMADEKLFF. The rearrangement joins TRBV7-6 to TRBJ1-4; D uncertain. Germline V CDR1 and CDR2: SGHVS, FNYEAQ. This CDR3 has 14 amino acids.

As for this clonotype: Compared with germline, one end of the junction differs, possibly owing to a read error. The chain has TRBV5-3 and TRBJ2-7; the D gene is possibly TRBD1 (6 bases). TRBV5-3 falls under the ORF class, with uncertain function. The CDR3 is made up of 16 amino acids. The CDR3 protein is CASSLGSARGRGEQYF. The CDR3 DNA follows: TGTGCCAGCAGCTTGGGGTCGGCCAGGGGCAGAGGCGAGCAGTACTTC.

This chain joins TRBV7-3 and TRBJ2-2, with TRBD2 identical over 8 bases. The V gene end was trimmed by 2 bases and the J gene end by 4 bases; junction bases not matched to a gene: 3. Germline V CDR1 and CDR2: SGHTA, FQGTGA. The CDR3 totals 15 residues. CDR3 protein: CASSLRRGGTGELFF. The DNA for the CDR3 is TGTGCCAGCAGCTTACGTCGGGGGGGCACCGGGGAGCTGTTTTTT.

This clonotype was observed a few times. J is TRBJ2-1 and V is TRBV12-3 or TRBV12-4, with 8 bases fitting TRBD1. V lost 4 bases and J lost 8; bases outside the gene matches: 10. The CDR3 has 15 amino acids. DNA for the CDR3: TGTGCCAGCAGTTCCTCAGGGGGCGGTGGCGATGAGCAGTTCTTC. This gives the protein CASSSSGGGGDEQFF.

Regarding this clonotype: The conserved phenylalanine or tryptophan is not found at the CDR3 terminus, so this likely reflects a read error. No DNA is shown, since the ends of the CDR3 on it are uncertain; the CDR3 is the one TCRdb lists. This chain uses TRBV27 with TRBJ2-7; the D call TRBD1 from the table was never checked on the DNA. The CDR3 is 16 residues long, counting both termini. The germline V gene has CDR1 MNHEY and CDR2 SMNVEV (reference sequence). The CDR3 spells CASSRDHSFYEQYFGS.

CDR3 sequence: CASSASVGSQETQYF. The CDR3 coding sequence is TGTGCCAGCAGCGCAAGTGTGGGGAGCCAAGAGACCCAGTACTTC. The gene calls are TRBV9 and TRBJ2-7, with D possibly TRBD2 on 5 matching bases. Matching the DNA end better, TRBJ2-5 makes the J call doubtful. The CDR3 loop spans 15 amino acids. Germline V lookup: CDR1 SGDLS, CDR2 YYNGEE.

This clonotype was seen only a few times. The chain combines TRBV9 with TRBJ2-1, with 7 bases identical to TRBD2. The length of the CDR3 is 14 residues. V shed 0 bases, J shed 7 bases, and the junction held 4 bases outside the gene matches. Germline V gives CDR1 SGDLS, CDR2 YYNGEE. This chain's CDR3 is CASSVGGGVNEQFF. DNA for the CDR3: TGTGCCAGCAGCGTAGGGGGAGGGGTTAATGAGCAGTTCTTC.